This T cell receptor (beta chain) was recorded in a study of T cell responses to AZD1222 COVID-19 vaccine. The method was immunoSEQ multiplex PCR; TCRdb's version includes in-frame clones alone and lacks a portion of them. The table lists 150,000 to 200,000 clones, 80% to 90% of them singletons. The CDR3 is 12 residues long. CDR1 and CDR2 (germline): MNHEY, SVGAGI. The V and J ends lost 6 bases and 5 bases respectively, with 10 bases between them. The analysis combined second doses at about 4 or about 12 weeks. Sample: peripheral blood, taken 28 days after the second AZD1222 dose. The sequence came from an adult who received the AZD1222 COVID-19 vaccine. The chain combines TRBV6-5 with TRBJ2-5; D ambiguous. In nucleotides, the CDR3 is TGTGCCAGCAGCCCCCCCGGGGAGACCCAGTACTTC. This translates into CASSPPGETQYF.